This T cell receptor beta chain was observed in a study of blood T cell repertoires in COVID-19. As processed by the authors: From reference gene primer amplification, estimates of nucleated cell counts were derived. TCRdb keeps only in-frame clones here, not all; method: immunoSEQ multiplex PCR. V and J calls plus clone size are reproduced from that table; the DNA served to infer D and trimming. This table has some 160,000 clones, under 90% appearing once. The germline V gene has CDR1 SNHLY and CDR2 FYNNEI. Trimming removed 5 bases from V and 4 bases from J; junction bases left unmatched: 10. CDR3 size: 17 residues.

V usage is TRBV2 and J usage is TRBJ2-6; 8 bases line up with TRBD1. Source material: PBMCs or T cells enriched from blood (not recorded which). This TCR was recovered from a woman between 55 and 75 years old who had recovered from COVID-19. The CDR3 region has the DNA TGTGCCAGCAGTTTTTCCGGGACAGGATCCGGGGCCAACGTCCTGACTTTC. Residues: CASSFSGTGSGANVLTF.